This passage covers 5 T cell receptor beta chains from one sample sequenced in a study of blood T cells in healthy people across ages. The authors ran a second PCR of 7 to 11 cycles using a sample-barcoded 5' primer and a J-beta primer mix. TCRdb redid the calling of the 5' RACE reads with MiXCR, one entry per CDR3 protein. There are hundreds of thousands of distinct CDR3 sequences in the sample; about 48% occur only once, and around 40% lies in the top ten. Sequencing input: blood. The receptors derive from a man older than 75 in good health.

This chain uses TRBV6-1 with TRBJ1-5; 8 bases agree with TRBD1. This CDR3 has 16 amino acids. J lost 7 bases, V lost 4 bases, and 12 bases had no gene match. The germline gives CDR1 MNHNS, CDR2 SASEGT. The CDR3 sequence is CASSVPWQGAGQPQHF. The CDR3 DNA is TGTGCCAGCAGTGTTCCCTGGCAGGGGGCAGGCCAGCCCCAGCATTTT.

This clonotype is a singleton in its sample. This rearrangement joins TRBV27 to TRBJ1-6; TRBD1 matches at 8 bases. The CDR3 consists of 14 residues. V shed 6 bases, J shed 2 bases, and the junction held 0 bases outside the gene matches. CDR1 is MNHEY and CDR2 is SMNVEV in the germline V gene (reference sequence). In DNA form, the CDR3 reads TGTGCCAGCAGGACAGGGGCCTATAATTCACCCCTCCACTTT. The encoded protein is CASRTGAYNSPLHF.

The CDR3, as DNA: TGCGCCAGCAGCCCAGAAGGCTCGATGACGAATGAAAAACTGTTTTTT. Translating it yields CASSPEGSMTNEKLFF. The chain employs TRBV4-1 and TRBJ1-4; D ambiguous. Germline V gene lookup returns CDR1 MGHRA and CDR2 YSYEKL. The CDR3 loop spans 16 amino acids. Trimming stripped 4 bases from V and 5 bases from J, with 17 bases between.

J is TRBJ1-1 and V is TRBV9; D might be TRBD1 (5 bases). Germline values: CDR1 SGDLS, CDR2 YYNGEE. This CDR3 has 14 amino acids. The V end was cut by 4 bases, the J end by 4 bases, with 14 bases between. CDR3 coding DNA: TGTGCCAGCAGCCGGGACCAGAGGGGCACTGAAGCTTTCTTT. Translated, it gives CASSRDQRGTEAFF.

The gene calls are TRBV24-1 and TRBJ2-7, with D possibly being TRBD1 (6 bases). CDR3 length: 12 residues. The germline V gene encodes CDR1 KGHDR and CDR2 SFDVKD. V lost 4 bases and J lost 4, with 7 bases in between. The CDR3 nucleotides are TGTGCCACCAGTGAGGGACATTACGAGCAGTACTTC. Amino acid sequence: CATSEGHYEQYF.